Sequencing of this T cell receptor beta chain was carried out in a study of vaccination and CD4 T cells after COVID-19. Turning to the study itself: Post-vaccine specimens were obtained a median around 79 days after dose two (range 14 to 241). From HCoV-229E, HCoV-OC43, HCoV-NL63 and SARS-CoV-2, overlapping spike peptides were used to stimulate the cells. Control cultures received a CEFX pool, an HIV-1 Nef pool, or no peptide.

This CDR3 is built from 14 residues. V lost 4 bases and J lost 0, with 9 bases in between. This clonotype was recorded a few times. Its target is unknown. This sample's treatment: approximately 10-day PBMC culture with coronavirus spike peptide pools or control peptides (ViraFEST assay). After expanding antigen-specific T cells with peptide pools, ViraFEST sequenced their TCRs. An Oncomine TCR Beta short-read assay was used to sequence the DNA from cultured CD4+ T cells. Using its own MiXCR run on the PCR reads, TCRdb lists one record per CDR3 protein. The data contain about 15,000 distinct CDR3 sequences, around 30% of them singletons.

The material sequenced was cultured CD4+ T cells from blood. The sequence came from a human donor with COVID-19. The genes are TRBV12-3 or TRBV12-4 and TRBJ1-2, with D tentatively TRBD1 (5 bases). The CDR3 loop is CASSYRTTNYGYTF. Written as DNA, the CDR3 is TGTGCCAGCAGTTACAGGACTACTAACTATGGCTACACCTTC.